This TCR beta chain was obtained from a study of blood T cell repertoires in COVID-19. Study details: Material from acute and convalescent COVID-19 was sourced from the United States, Italy and Spain.

This clone was observed once. In the source study's methods: Amplification from reference gene primers served as the basis for estimated nucleated cell counts. TCRdb's table, derived via immunoSEQ multiplex PCR, lists solely in-frame clones and lacks some. V, J and clone size were drawn from that table, and D and trimming were deduced from the DNA. The table records 150,000 to 200,000 clones, about 80% of them present only once. Trimming took 1 base from V and 9 from J; bases not matched to a gene: 7. The CDR3 sequence is 15 residues long. Germline V gene data show CDR1 as SGHTA and CDR2 as FQGNSA. This TCR came from a man aged 45-60 years who had recovered from COVID-19. Input material: PBMCs or T cells enriched from blood (not recorded which). V usage is TRBV7-2 and J usage is TRBJ2-1, with TRBD2 identical over 9 bases. In DNA form, the CDR3 reads TGTGCCAGCAGCTTAGAGGCGGGGGGGCCGAGTGAGCAGTTCTTC. Its protein is CASSLEAGGPSEQFF.